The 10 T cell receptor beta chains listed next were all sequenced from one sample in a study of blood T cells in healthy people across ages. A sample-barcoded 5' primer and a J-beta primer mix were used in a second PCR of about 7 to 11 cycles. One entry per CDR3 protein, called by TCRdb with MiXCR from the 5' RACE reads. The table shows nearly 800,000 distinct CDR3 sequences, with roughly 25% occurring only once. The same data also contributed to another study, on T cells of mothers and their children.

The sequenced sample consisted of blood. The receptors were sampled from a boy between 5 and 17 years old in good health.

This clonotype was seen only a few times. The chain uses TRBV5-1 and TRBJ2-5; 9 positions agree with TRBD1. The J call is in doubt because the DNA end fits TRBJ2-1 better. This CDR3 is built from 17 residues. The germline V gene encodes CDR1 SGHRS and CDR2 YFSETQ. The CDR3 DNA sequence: TGCGCCAGCAGCTTGACCCCCGGGAACAGGGGGCAAAATGAGCAGTTCTTC. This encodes CASSLTPGNRGQNEQFF.

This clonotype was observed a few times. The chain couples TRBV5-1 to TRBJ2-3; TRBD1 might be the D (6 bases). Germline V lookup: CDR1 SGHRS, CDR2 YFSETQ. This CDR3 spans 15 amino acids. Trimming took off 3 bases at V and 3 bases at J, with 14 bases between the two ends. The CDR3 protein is CASSSWEQGTDTQYF. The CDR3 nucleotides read TGCGCCAGCAGCTCGTGGGAACAGGGTACAGATACGCAGTATTTT.

The CDR3: CASSQNRDYEQYF. The CDR3 DNA reads as TGTGCCAGCAGCCAAAACAGGGACTACGAGCAGTACTTC. The genes are TRBV7-2 and TRBJ2-7; possible D gene TRBD1, 6 bases. Trimming cost V 5 bases and J 3 bases, with 11 bases left between them. From germline, CDR1 is SGHTA and CDR2 FQGNSA. The CDR3 spans 13 residues. Complete variable domain (other parts from reference TRBV7-2 and TRBJ2-7): GAGVSQSPSNKVTEKGKDVELRCDPISGHTALYWYRQSLGQGLEFLIYFQGNSAPDKSGLPSDRFSAERTGGSVSTLTIQRTQQEDSAVYLCASSQNRDYEQYFGPGTRLTVT.

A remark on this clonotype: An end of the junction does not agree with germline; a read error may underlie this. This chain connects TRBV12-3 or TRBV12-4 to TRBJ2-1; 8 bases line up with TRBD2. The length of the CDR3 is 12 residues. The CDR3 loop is CASSLASGSAFF. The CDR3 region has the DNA TGTGCCAGCAGTCTAGCGAGCGGGAGTGCGTTCTTC.

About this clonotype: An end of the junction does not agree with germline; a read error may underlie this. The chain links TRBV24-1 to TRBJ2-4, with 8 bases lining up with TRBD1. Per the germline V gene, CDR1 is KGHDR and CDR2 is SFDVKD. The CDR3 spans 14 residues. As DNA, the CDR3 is TGTGCCACCAGTGATGCGGACAGGGTGGACATTCAATACTTC. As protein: CATSDADRVDIQYF.

CDR3 coding DNA: TGCAGTGCTAGAGATAGGGAGGGCAGCTCCTACGAGCAGTACTTC. Its protein is CSARDREGSSYEQYF. The chain recombines TRBV20-1 with TRBJ2-7, with 7 positions matching TRBD2. This CDR3 has 15 residues. With 0 bases clipped from V and 0 bases from J, the junction kept 5 bases outside the gene matches. In germline, CDR1 is DFQATT, CDR2 SNEGSKA (reference sequence).

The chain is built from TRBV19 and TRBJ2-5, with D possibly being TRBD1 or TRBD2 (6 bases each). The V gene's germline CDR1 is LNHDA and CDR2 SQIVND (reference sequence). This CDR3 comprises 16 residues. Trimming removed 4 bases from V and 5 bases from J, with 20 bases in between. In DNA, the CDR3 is TGTGCCAGTAGTAAATTGCAGGGGCGGGAAATGGAGACCCAGTACTTC. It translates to CASSKLQGREMETQYF. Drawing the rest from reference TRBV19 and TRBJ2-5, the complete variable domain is DGGITQSPKYLFRKEGQNVTLSCEQNLNHDAMYWYRQDPGQGLRLIYYSQIVNDFQKGDIAEGYSVSREKKESFPLTVTSAQKNPTAFYLCASSKLQGREMETQYFGPGTRLLVL.

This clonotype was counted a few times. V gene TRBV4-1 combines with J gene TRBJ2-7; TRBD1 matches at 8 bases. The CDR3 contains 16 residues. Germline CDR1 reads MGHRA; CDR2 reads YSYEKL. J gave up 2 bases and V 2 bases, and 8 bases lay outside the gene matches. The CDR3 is CASSQRTGLRPYEQYF. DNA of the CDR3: TGCGCCAGCAGCCAAAGGACAGGGTTGAGGCCCTACGAGCAGTACTTC.

This CDR3 reads CASSVTPYNEQFF. The CDR3 region has the DNA TGTGCCAGCAGCGTGACTCCTTACAATGAGCAGTTCTTC. The chain links TRBV9 to TRBJ2-1; D is ambiguous. V was cut by 2 bases and J by 4 bases, with 7 bases left in between. This CDR3 has 13 residues. Germline CDR1 is SGDLS and CDR2 is YYNGEE.

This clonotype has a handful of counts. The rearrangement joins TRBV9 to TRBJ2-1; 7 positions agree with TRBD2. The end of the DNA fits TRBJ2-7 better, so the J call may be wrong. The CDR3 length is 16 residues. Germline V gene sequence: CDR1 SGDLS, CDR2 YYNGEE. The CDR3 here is CASSVGGRGLFHEQYF. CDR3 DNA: TGTGCCAGCAGCGTAGGTGGGAGGGGACTTTTCCACGAGCAGTACTTC.